Given below is one TCR beta chain in context. This entry comes from a study of T cell changes during pregnancy in multiple sclerosis. Some clones are missing from TCRdb's copy, which holds only in-frame ones; the method was immunoSEQ multiplex PCR. The sample has 75,000 to 100,000 clones, 90% seen once. The CDR3 totals 13 residues. Per the germline V gene, CDR1 is PRHDT and CDR2 is FYEKMQ (reference sequence). V lost 3 bases to trimming and J lost 3 bases; unmatched junction nucleotides: 2. This chain uses TRBV13 with TRBJ2-7, with 7 bases identical to TRBD2. The sequence derives from a female donor in good health, enrolled as a control in a pregnancy study. The specimen was peripheral blood, collected in the second trimester of pregnancy. CDR3 bases: TGTGCCAGCAGCTTGGGGGAGGGCTACGAGCAGTACTTC. Its translation is CASSLGEGYEQYF.